Below are 14 T cell receptor beta chains sequenced from a single sample in a study of T cell responses to AZD1222 COVID-19 vaccine. The data were produced by immunoSEQ multiplex PCR, yet TCRdb's version contains in-frame clones alone and is incomplete. The sample has roughly 79,000 clones, 90% to 95% seen once. Sequenced material: peripheral blood, taken on day 0 of MenACWY control vaccination. These receptors came from an adult in good health.

The chain joins TRBV18 to TRBJ1-5; the D is unclear. The CDR3 spans 16 residues. With 3 bases removed from V and 2 bases from J, the gap between germline ends came to 14 bases. Germline lookup yields CDR1 KGHSH and CDR2 LQKENI. CDR3 amino acids: CASSPSHREGNQPQHF. The CDR3 bases are TGTGCCAGCTCACCGAGCCACCGAGAGGGCAATCAGCCCCAGCATTTT. Supplemented by reference TRBV18 and TRBJ1-5, the full variable domain reads NAGVMQNPRHLVRRRGQEARLRCSPMKGHSHVYWYRQLPEEGLKFMVYLQKENIIDESGMPKERFSAEFPKEGPSILRIQQVVRGDSAAYFCASSPSHREGNQPQHFGDGTRLSIL.

The V call is TRBV2, the J call TRBJ2-5, with 10 bases lining up with TRBD1. This CDR3 is built from 16 residues. The V and J ends lost 5 bases and 3 bases, in that order; junction bases with no gene match: 9. CDR1 is SNHLY, CDR2 FYNNEI, per germline. The chain's CDR3 is CASSKNGQGGEETQYF. As DNA, the CDR3 is TGTGCCAGCAGTAAAAACGGACAGGGGGGCGAAGAGACCCAGTACTTC.

The CDR3 nucleotides read TGTGCCATCAGTGAGTCAAGGGCAGTTAACTATGGCTACACCTTC. It specifies CAISESRAVNYGYTF. This chain uses TRBV10-3 with TRBJ1-2; D is unclear. This CDR3 is 15 amino acids long. Deletions cut 0 bases from V and 1 base from J, with 9 bases between. CDR1 is ENHRY, CDR2 SYGVKD, per germline.

This clone showed up just once. This chain connects TRBV28 to TRBJ2-1, with 10 bases lining up with TRBD2. V shed 4 bases and J 2 bases; nucleotides not matched to a gene: 5. Germline CDR1 reads MDHEN; CDR2 reads SYDVKM. The CDR3 sequence is 16 residues long. The DNA of the CDR3 is TGTGCCAGCAGTTCTCTAGCGGGAGTACCCTACAATGAGCAGTTCTTC. It specifies CASSSLAGVPYNEQFF.

V usage is TRBV28 and J usage is TRBJ1-5, with D maybe TRBD1 (5 bases). Looked up from germline, CDR1 is MDHEN and CDR2 is SYDVKM. There are 15 residues in the CDR3. V lost 8 bases and J 1 base, leaving 15 bases between the germline ends. The chain's CDR3 is CASHPLGDSNQPQHF. The CDR3 DNA sequence: TGTGCCAGCCACCCCTTGGGGGACAGCAATCAGCCCCAGCATTTT.

In this sample, this clone turned up once. The chain links TRBV7-8 to TRBJ1-4; D gene uncertain. V was shortened by 2 bases and J by 0 bases, with 10 bases between the two germline ends. There are 16 residues in the CDR3. Germline loops: CDR1 SGHVS, CDR2 FQNEAQ. The CDR3 sequence is CASSLTWPTTNEKLFF. CDR3 nucleotides: TGTGCCAGCAGCTTAACATGGCCCACAACTAATGAAAAACTGTTTTTT.

The chain employs TRBV6-1 and TRBJ1-5; no reliable D call. Germline V CDR1 and CDR2: MNHNS, SASEGT. This CDR3 is 15 amino acids long. V was pared by 2 bases and J by 1 base, with 9 bases between. This CDR3 reads CASSENTVSNQPQHF. DNA for the CDR3: TGTGCCAGCAGTGAAAATACAGTGAGCAATCAGCCCCAGCATTTT.

The chain carries TRBV28 and TRBJ2-5, with TRBD1 identical over 9 bases. CDR3 length: 16 residues. CDR1 is MDHEN and CDR2 is SYDVKM in the germline V gene. V lost 1 base to trimming and J lost 5 bases; unmatched junction nucleotides: 8. This chain's CDR3 is CASSLLRQGVEETQYF. DNA of the CDR3: TGTGCCAGCAGTTTATTACGACAGGGGGTTGAGGAGACCCAGTACTTC.

V is TRBV19 and J is TRBJ1-2; D gene uncertain. Trimming cost V 11 bases and J 4 bases, with 11 bases left between them. CDR3 length equals 11 residues. The germline CDR1 and CDR2 sequences are LNHDA and SQIVND (reference sequence). This CDR3 is CASWDFYGYTF. The CDR3 nucleotides are TGTGCCTCATGGGATTTCTATGGCTACACCTTC.

The V gene is TRBV12-3 or TRBV12-4, the J gene TRBJ1-2; D is undetermined. CDR3 length: 13 amino acids. V was clipped by 3 bases and J by 9 bases, with 14 bases between them. The CDR3 nucleotides are TGTGCCAGCAGTTTTCTGGCCTTGTCTAGCTACACCTTC. Amino acid sequence: CASSFLALSSYTF.

The chain employs TRBV25-1 and TRBJ1-6; no reliable D call. Germline V lookup: CDR1 MGHDK, CDR2 SYGVNS. This CDR3 is 14 amino acids long. Trimming left V 1 base short and J 10 bases short, with 11 bases between. CDR3 sequence reads: CASSESLKSSPLHF. Written as DNA, the CDR3 is TGTGCCAGCAGTGAATCCTTGAAGAGCTCACCCCTCCACTTT.

The gene calls are TRBV7-2 and TRBJ1-6, with D possibly being TRBD1 (6 bases). This CDR3 comprises 15 residues. Germline loops: CDR1 SGHTA, CDR2 FQGNSA. Deletions cut 5 bases from V and 7 bases from J, with 15 bases between. CDR3 coding DNA: TGTGCCAGCAGCCCGACCCAAACAGGGAATTCACCCCTCCACTTT. Protein: CASSPTQTGNSPLHF.

This rearrangement joins TRBV28 to TRBJ2-5; 9 nucleotides match TRBD1. The germline CDR1 and CDR2 sequences are MDHEN and SYDVKM. The V gene end was trimmed by 1 base and the J gene end by 5 bases; junction bases not matched to a gene: 8. This CDR3 has 16 amino acids. CDR3 loop: CASSLSTGGYMETQYF. CDR3 in DNA: TGTGCCAGCAGTTTATCGACAGGGGGGTATATGGAGACCCAGTACTTC.

V and J are TRBV18 and TRBJ2-3; D not resolved. This CDR3 region has 15 residues. The V and J ends lost 0 bases and 4 bases respectively, with 11 bases between them. CDR1 and CDR2 (germline): KGHSH, LQKENI. The DNA for the CDR3 is TGTGCCAGCTCACCACCCTCCCAGTTGGCAGATACGCAGTATTTT. Translating it yields CASSPPSQLADTQYF.